Listed below are T cell receptor beta chains from one sample, sequenced in a study of blood T cells in healthy people across ages. TCRdb fed the 5' RACE reads into MiXCR, producing one record per CDR3 protein. The profile shows fewer than 2 million distinct CDR3 sequences, around 42% of them singletons. Sequenced sample: blood. Receptors were obtained from a human donor in good health. Each CDR3 is given with its conserved first and last residue. The order of the fields is CDR3 protein, CDR3 DNA, V gene, D gene, clone size, J gene. A D gene is named only where the DNA matches it firmly. Not all rows give a size; the values are once, few, many and, for expanded clones, a class.

CDR3aa: CSVEGKGGETQYF
CDR3nt: TGCAGCGTTGAGGGGAAGGGTGGTGAGACCCAGTACTTC
v_gene: TRBV29-1
d_gene: NA
abundance: NA
j_gene: TRBJ2-5

CDR3aa: CASRPSGGAFEQFF
CDR3nt: TGTGCCAGCAGACCTAGCGGGGGGGCTTTTGAGCAGTTCTTC
v_gene: TRBV7-2
d_gene: TRBD2
abundance: few
j_gene: TRBJ2-1

CDR3aa: CASSQEVNAMYFSTDTQYF
CDR3nt: TGTGCCAGCAGCCAAGAGGTCAACGCTATGTACTTTAGCACAGATACGCAGTATTTT
v_gene: TRBV4-2
d_gene: NA
abundance: NA
j_gene: TRBJ2-3

CDR3aa: CSVVGSSMNTEAFF
CDR3nt: TGCAGCGTTGTGGGCAGCTCCATGAACACTGAAGCTTTCTTT
v_gene: TRBV29-1
d_gene: NA
abundance: few
j_gene: TRBJ1-1

CDR3aa: CASRLQGVSGELFF
CDR3nt: TGTGCCAGCCGACTACAGGGGGTGTCCGGGGAGCTGTTTTTT
v_gene: TRBV27
d_gene: TRBD1
abundance: NA
j_gene: TRBJ2-2

CDR3aa: CASSTQGGVRTWEQYF
CDR3nt: TGTGCCAGCAGCACCCAGGGAGGGGTGAGGACGTGGGAGCAGTACTTC
v_gene: TRBV7-8
d_gene: TRBD2
abundance: few
j_gene: TRBJ2-7

CDR3aa: CASSPESSPLHF
CDR3nt: TGTGCCAGCAGCCCAGAGAGTTCACCCCTCCACTTT
v_gene: TRBV7-9
d_gene: NA
abundance: NA
j_gene: TRBJ1-6

CDR3aa: CASSGGEYNEQFF
CDR3nt: TGTGCCAGCAGCGGGGGGGAGTACAATGAGCAGTTCTTC
v_gene: TRBV6-1
d_gene: TRBD2
abundance: few
j_gene: TRBJ2-1

CDR3aa: CASSQEETGVTTVYEQYF
CDR3nt: TGTGCCAGCAGCCAAGAGGAGACCGGAGTGACGACGGTCTACGAGCAGTACTTC
v_gene: TRBV4-2
d_gene: NA
abundance: NA
j_gene: TRBJ2-7

CDR3aa: CASSPRVGSGETQYF
CDR3nt: TGTGCCAGCAGCCCCCGTGTGGGGTCGGGGGAGACCCAGTACTTC
v_gene: TRBV7-8
d_gene: NA
abundance: NA
j_gene: TRBJ2-5

CDR3aa: CASSLGSPHEQYF
CDR3nt: TGTGCCAGCAGCTTAGGATCTCCCCACGAGCAGTACTTC
v_gene: TRBV7-2
d_gene: NA
abundance: few
j_gene: TRBJ2-7

CDR3aa: CSARVAGPETQYF
CDR3nt: TGCAGTGCTAGGGTAGCGGGGCCAGAGACCCAGTACTTC
v_gene: TRBV20-1
d_gene: TRBD2
abundance: few
j_gene: TRBJ2-5

CDR3aa: CSALMGDGTDTQYF
CDR3nt: TGCAGTGCCCTGATGGGGGACGGCACAGATACGCAGTATTTT
v_gene: TRBV20-1
d_gene: NA
abundance: NA
j_gene: TRBJ2-3

CDR3aa: CASSLSFRYNEQFF
CDR3nt: TGTGCCAGCAGTTTGAGTTTCAGATACAATGAGCAGTTCTTC
v_gene: TRBV27
d_gene: NA
abundance: NA
j_gene: TRBJ2-1

CDR3aa: CSARGGQGNDGYTF
CDR3nt: TGCAGTGCTAGGGGCGGACAGGGAAATGATGGCTACACCTTC
v_gene: TRBV20-1
d_gene: TRBD1
abundance: few
j_gene: TRBJ1-2

CDR3aa: CASSTLQVKGEQYF
CDR3nt: TGTGCCAGCAGCACCCTACAAGTCAAGGGCGAGCAGTACTTC
v_gene: TRBV7-9
d_gene: NA
abundance: NA
j_gene: TRBJ2-7

CDR3aa: CSARTLGQGNYGCTF
CDR3nt: TGCAGTGCTAGAACCCTTGGACAGGGAAACTATGGCTGCACCTTC
v_gene: TRBV20-1
d_gene: TRBD1
abundance: NA
j_gene: TRBJ1-2

CDR3aa: CASSDLTDSTNYGYTF
CDR3nt: TGTGCCAGCAGTGACTTGACAGACTCAACTAACTATGGCTACACCTTC
v_gene: TRBV6-4
d_gene: NA
abundance: NA
j_gene: TRBJ1-2

CDR3aa: CASSQSGARTEAFF
CDR3nt: TGCGCCAGCAGCCAGTCAGGGGCGCGGACTGAAGCTTTCTTT
v_gene: TRBV4-3
d_gene: NA
abundance: once
j_gene: TRBJ1-1

CDR3aa: CASSPEPGEGTEAFF
CDR3nt: TGCGCCAGCAGCCCCGAGCCAGGAGAAGGGACTGAAGCTTTCTTT
v_gene: TRBV5-1
d_gene: NA
abundance: NA
j_gene: TRBJ1-1

CDR3aa: CASSLRHSSYEQYF
CDR3nt: TGTGCCAGCAGCCTCAGGCATTCCTCCTACGAGCAGTACTTC
v_gene: TRBV6-5
d_gene: NA
abundance: NA
j_gene: TRBJ2-7